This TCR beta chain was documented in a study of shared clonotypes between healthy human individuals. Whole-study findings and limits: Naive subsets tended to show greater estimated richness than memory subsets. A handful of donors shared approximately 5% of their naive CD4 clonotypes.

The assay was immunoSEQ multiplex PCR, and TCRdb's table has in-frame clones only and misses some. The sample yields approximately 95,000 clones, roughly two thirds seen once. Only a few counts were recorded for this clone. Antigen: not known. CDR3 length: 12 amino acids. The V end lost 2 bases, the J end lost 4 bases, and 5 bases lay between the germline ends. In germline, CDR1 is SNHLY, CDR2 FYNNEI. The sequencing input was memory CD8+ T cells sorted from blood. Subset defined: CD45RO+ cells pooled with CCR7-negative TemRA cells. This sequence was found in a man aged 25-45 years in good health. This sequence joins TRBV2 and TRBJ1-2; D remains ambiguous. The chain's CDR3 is CASSEPLYGYTF. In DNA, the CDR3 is TGTGCCAGCAGTGAACCGCTCTATGGCTACACCTTC.